The clone carrying this TCR beta chain was counted once. Looked up from germline, CDR1 is SGHNT and CDR2 is YYREEE (reference sequence). This CDR3 contains 14 residues. V was shortened by 4 bases and J by 5 bases, with 15 bases between the two germline ends. PCR used 60 Vbeta primers and 13 Jbeta primers. Using immunoSEQ multiplex PCR, the repertoire was profiled, and TCRdb retains in-frame clones only, with some absent. The table lists around 210,000 clones, about four fifths of them singletons. This sample was included in a study of cytomegalovirus exposure and HLA in healthy donors. At the level of the study: Sequencing of about 179 million T cells in an earlier analysis found 100 million to 140 million unique TCR beta sequences.

This clonotype originated in a male donor in good health and CMV-seropositive. This chain connects TRBV5-4 to TRBJ2-5; maybe TRBD1 (6 bases). Sequenced: PBMCs. This CDR3 reads CASSGVRGSETQYF. The CDR3 DNA reads as TGTGCCAGCAGCGGGGTCAGGGGTTCGGAGACCCAGTACTTC. The complete variable domain, with remaining parts taken from reference TRBV5-4 and TRBJ2-5, reads ETGVTQSPTHLIKTRGQQVTLRCSSQSGHNTVSWYQQALGQGPQFIFQYYREEENGRGNFPPRFSGLQFPNYSSELNVNALELDDSALYLCASSGVRGSETQYFGPGTRLLVL.